This T cell receptor (beta chain) originates from a study of shared clonotypes between healthy human individuals (dated by TCRdb to the early 2020s). Study-level background: A couple of women and a few men aged 18 to 49 years were included in the cohort. Per donor, three plates each were used for CD4 naive and CD4 memory, two for CD8 naive, and one for CD8 memory. To estimate repertoire size and how much clonotypes are shared between individuals, the study performed deep sequencing of blood TCR repertoires from about five healthy adults. Different laboratories and diverse techniques were used to prepare libraries and sequence TCR repertoires, to increase sequencing depth and limit assay-specific biases. Per donor, leukapheresis produced somewhere between about 0.94 and 9 billion PBMCs.

The donors were healthy, HIV-negative adults with no recently reported acute infections or vaccinations. Every donor was a Caucasian adult living in Nashville, Tennessee, USA. CD4+ T cells were enriched through magnetic negative selection, after which naive cells were positively selected on CD45RA and the remaining negative fraction served as the memory subset. After blood collection by leukapheresis, PBMCs were isolated using Ficoll-Histopaque density gradient centrifugation and then cryopreserved in the vapor phase of liquid nitrogen. Analytical flow cytometry was used to check the purity and quantity of each magnetically sorted T cell population. Genomic DNA was isolated from every sorted fraction and measured by UV absorbance on a Nanodrop 2000c. Using the deep immunoSEQ assay, multiplex PCR amplified TCR CDR3 regions from genomic DNA. Genomic DNA extracted from each cell subset was distributed evenly over all wells of several immunoSEQ 96-well plates, and each plate served as one replicate. For sorted subsets, approximately 190 ng genomic DNA, equal to tens of thousands of T cell genomes, was loaded into each replicate PCR. Purified libraries were measured with a Qubit 3.0 fluorometer, size-checked on a Bioanalyzer 2100, and measured again with the KAPA Library Quantification kit. Every immunoSEQ 96-well plate was sequenced on a dedicated single-read 150-cycle Illumina NextSeq 550 flow cell. The authors processed their data as follows. Because the immunoSEQ output included only junctional sequences and no quality scores, the filtering could not be the same as the filtering used for full-length reads. To assign V/J genes and CDR3, sequences were annotated using PyIR, a Python wrapper for IgBLAST v1.9, with IMGT germline references. Reads with weak V/J assignments (E-value above 1e-6), missing CDR3, stop codons, out-of-frame junctions, or ambiguous translated residues were removed. V3J clonotypes were defined as sequences sharing an identical inferred V gene, J gene, and CDR3 amino acid sequence. The percentage overlap between two repertoires was calculated by dividing the number of shared unique clonotypes by the size of the smaller repertoire. Richness of each repertoire was evaluated using RTK rarefaction, the Chao1 estimator, and Recon v2.1 estimates of unobserved clonotypes. For all TCRbeta clonotypes obtained by the gDNA method from a few donors, generation probabilities were computed with OLGA. Sourced from immuneACCESS, this table was stored by TCRdb with only in-frame sequences that have V and J called. A share of the clones is absent; for the studies checked, an unresolved V gene accounts for under half, and the remainder has no known explanation. V, J and clone size derive from that table, while D and trimming were established from the DNA sequence. The sample records roughly 2 million clones, over 85% of which are singletons. In total, the top ten clones hold approximately 0.13% of the sample.

Beyond this particular receptor, the publication reports: Clonotypes shared by all four sorted-subset donors showed higher generation probabilities than non-shared clonotypes. Sampling was restricted to blood, and TCR repertoires in tissues likely differ from the TCR repertoires found in blood. About 5% of naive CD4, 3.5% of naive CD8, about 2.4% of memory CD4, and roughly 0.4% of memory CD8 clonotypes were shared across several donors. Based on pairwise subsampling, the degree of clonotype sharing among donors was expected to be affected by sequencing depth. Even with the large sequencing depth, rarefaction of the sorted-subset datasets indicated that sequencing was incomplete. Larger estimated clonotype richness was generally found for naive subsets than for memory subsets. The small number of donors limited the genetic and exposure-history diversity represented.

The CDR3 covers 15 residues, taking in both the cysteine and the phenylalanine. CDR3 DNA only is kept here, 45 bases in frame from base 1. The germline V gene yields MGHRA for CDR1 and YSYEKL for CDR2. Trimming removed 0 bases from V and 7 bases from J, leaving 13 bases between the germline ends. A note on this clone: Its specific antigen is unknown. Nothing much larger sits one base from this clone, and base qualities are not available.

This sequence originates from a man aged 18 to 29 in good health. The chain is assembled from TRBV4-1 and TRBJ2-1, with TRBD2 as a weak D call on 6 bases. Sequencing used naive CD4+ T cells sorted from blood. This specimen's cell subset or site label, interpreted: CD45RA+ positively selected. The nucleotide sequence is given as TGCGCCAGCAGCCAAGAGGGGGGTAAGGGGAATGAGCAGTTCTTC. It encodes CASSQEGGKGNEQFF.